This TCR beta chain was sequenced during a study of shared clonotypes between healthy human individuals. Profiling relied on immunoSEQ multiplex PCR, and the TCRdb table lists in-frame clones only, not all of them. The sample lists more than 1,200,000 clones, 97% to 99% occurring once. Findings of the study overall: What limited the represented genetic and exposure-history diversity was the small number of donors. A few donors shared approximately 5% of their naive CD4 clonotypes. Incomplete sequencing of sorted subsets was indicated by rarefaction despite large depth.

The CDR3 length is 15 residues. J gave up 3 bases and V 3 bases, and 6 bases lay outside the gene matches. Germline lookup yields CDR1 SGDLS and CDR2 YYNGEE. This clone was counted once. The target antigen is unknown. The rearrangement links TRBV9 to TRBJ2-3; 8 bases map to TRBD2. This receptor was taken from a man aged 30-40 years in good health. Sequencing was done on a sample of naive CD4+ T cells sorted from blood. Regarding subset: CD45RA+ positively selected. The DNA of the CDR3 is TGTGCCAGCAGCGGGAGCGGGAGCAGTACAGATACGCAGTATTTT. This gives the protein CASSGSGSSTDTQYF.